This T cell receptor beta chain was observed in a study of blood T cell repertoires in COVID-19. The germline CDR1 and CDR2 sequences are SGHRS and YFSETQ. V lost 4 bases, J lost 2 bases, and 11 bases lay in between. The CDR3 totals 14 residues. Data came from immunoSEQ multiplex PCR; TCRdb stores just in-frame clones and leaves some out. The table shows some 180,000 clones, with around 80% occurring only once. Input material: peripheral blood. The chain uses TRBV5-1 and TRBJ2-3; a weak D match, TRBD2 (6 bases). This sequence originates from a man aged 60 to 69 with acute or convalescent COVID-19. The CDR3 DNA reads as TGCGCCAGCAGCGAGGGACTTCACACAGATACGCAGTATTTT. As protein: CASSEGLHTDTQYF. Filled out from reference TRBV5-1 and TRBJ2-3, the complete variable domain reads KAGVTQTPRYLIKTRGQQVTLSCSPISGHRSVSWYQQTPGQGLQFLFEYFSETQRNKGNFPGRFSGRQFSNSRSEMNVSTLELGDSALYLCASSEGLHTDTQYFGPGTRLTVL.